A selection of T cell receptor beta chains follows, all from one sample in a study of Graves' ophthalmopathy and Graves' hyperthyroidism. TCRdb re-called the multiplex PCR reads through MiXCR, storing one row per CDR3 protein. The sample carries fewer than 650,000 distinct CDR3 sequences, 22% recorded once. Sequencing was done on a sample of peripheral blood. All receptors come from a woman younger than 30 with stable Graves' hyperthyroidism. Some clones in this sample may be carry-over from other donors' samples. The CDR3 runs from the conserved cysteine through the conserved F or W. Not all rows give a size; the values are once, few, many and, for expanded clones, a class.

j_gene,v_gene,abundance,CDR3aa
TRBJ1-1,TRBV9,many,CASSAHGQENTEAFF
TRBJ1-1,TRBV2,NA,CASSEQTGYTEAFF
TRBJ1-1,TRBV2,many,CASRVLNTEAFF
TRBJ1-5,TRBV27,many,CASIKSWGTGSNQPQHF
TRBJ2-4,TRBV9,many,CASSVLSGIGYIQYF
TRBJ1-2,TRBV12-3/TRBV12-4,many,CASSLKTGLVAEGYTF
TRBJ2-5,TRBV12-3/TRBV12-4,many,CASSFFGEETQYF
TRBJ2-5,TRBV7-2,few,CASSLFGGETQYF
TRBJ1-1,TRBV5-1,many,CASSLEKGRIMNTEAFF
TRBJ1-1,TRBV5-1,many,CASSQDAYTEAFF
TRBJ1-6,TRBV7-9,many,CASSRTGTGRNSPLHF
TRBJ1-3,TRBV12-3/TRBV12-4,few,CASSLNLEGNTIYF
TRBJ1-1,TRBV7-3,few,CASSIALYRVYNTEAFF
TRBJ2-7,TRBV20-1,many,CSARDWAEPSYEQYF
TRBJ1-2,TRBV19,many,CASSPRDRGNDGYTF
TRBJ2-2,TRBV18,many,CASSKIGDTGELFF
TRBJ2-5,TRBV20-1,many,CSARSKTYQGETQYF
TRBJ2-5,TRBV3-1,NA,CASSRLSGVETQYF
TRBJ1-1,TRBV20-1,NA,CSATRGAASIEAFF